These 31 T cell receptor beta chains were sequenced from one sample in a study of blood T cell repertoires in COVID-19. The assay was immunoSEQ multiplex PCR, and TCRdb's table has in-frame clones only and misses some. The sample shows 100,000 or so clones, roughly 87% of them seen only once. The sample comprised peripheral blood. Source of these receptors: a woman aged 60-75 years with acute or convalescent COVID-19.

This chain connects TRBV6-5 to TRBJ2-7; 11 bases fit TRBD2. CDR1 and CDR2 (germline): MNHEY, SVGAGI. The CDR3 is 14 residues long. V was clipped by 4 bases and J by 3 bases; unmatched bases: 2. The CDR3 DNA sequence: TGTGCCAGCAGTTCCGGGACTAGCGGCTACGAGCAGTACTTC. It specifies CASSSGTSGYEQYF.

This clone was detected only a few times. CDR3 bases: TGTGCCAGCAGTTTAGGGAGCGGGAGGTACACCGGGGAGCTGTTTTTT. Its translation is CASSLGSGRYTGELFF. This chain joins TRBV28 and TRBJ2-2; 9 bases are shared with TRBD2. The CDR3 is 16 amino acids. Germline CDR1 reads MDHEN; CDR2 reads SYDVKM. V lost 2 bases and J lost 3; bases outside the gene matches: 4.

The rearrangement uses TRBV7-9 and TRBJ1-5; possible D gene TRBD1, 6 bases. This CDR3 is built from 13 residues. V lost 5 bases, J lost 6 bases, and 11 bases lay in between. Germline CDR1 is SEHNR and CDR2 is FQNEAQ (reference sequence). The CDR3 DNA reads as TGTGCCAGCAGCAGGGACATGCCTCAGCCCCAGCATTTT. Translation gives CASSRDMPQPQHF.

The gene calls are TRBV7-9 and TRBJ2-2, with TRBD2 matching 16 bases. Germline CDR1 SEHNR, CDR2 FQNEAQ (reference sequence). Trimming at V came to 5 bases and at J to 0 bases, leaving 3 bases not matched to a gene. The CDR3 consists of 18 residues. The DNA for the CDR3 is TGTGCCAGCAGCACGGGGACTAGCGGGAGGGCGAACACCGGGGAGCTGTTTTTT. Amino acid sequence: CASSTGTSGRANTGELFF.

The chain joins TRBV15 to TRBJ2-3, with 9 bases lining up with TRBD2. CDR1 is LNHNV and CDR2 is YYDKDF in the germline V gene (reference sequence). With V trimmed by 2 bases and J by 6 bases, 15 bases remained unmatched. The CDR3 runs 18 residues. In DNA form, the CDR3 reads TGTGCCACCAGCAGACTTTTGACTGGCGGGAGGGCCGCGGATACGCAGTATTTT. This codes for CATSRLLTGGRAADTQYF. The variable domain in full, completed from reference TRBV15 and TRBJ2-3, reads DAMVIQNPRYQVTQFGKPVTLSCSQTLNHNVMYWYQQKSSQAPKLLFHYYDKDFNNEADTPDNFQSRRPNTSFCFLDIRSPGLGDTAMYLCATSRLLTGGRAADTQYFGPGTRLTVL.

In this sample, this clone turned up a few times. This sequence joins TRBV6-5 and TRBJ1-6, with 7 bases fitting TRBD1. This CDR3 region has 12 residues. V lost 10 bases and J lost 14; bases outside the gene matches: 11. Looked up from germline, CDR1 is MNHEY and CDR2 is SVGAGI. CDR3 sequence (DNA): TGTGCCACCTTCATAACAGGGGTTGCCCTCCACTTT. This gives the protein CATFITGVALHF.

The CDR3 region has the DNA TGTGCCAGCAGCTTATCGGACAGTTTGGACTACGAGCAGTACTTC. It codes for CASSLSDSLDYEQYF. The V gene is TRBV11-2, the J gene TRBJ2-7; D might be TRBD1 (6 bases). CDR3 size: 15 residues. Trimming shortened V by 2 bases and J by 3 bases, and 14 bases separated the two germline ends. The germline gives CDR1 SGHAT, CDR2 FQNNGV.

For the CDR3, the DNA is TGTGCCAGCAGTCCACTACAAGAGACCCAGTACTTC. Protein product: CASSPLQETQYF. The chain employs TRBV12-3 or TRBV12-4 and TRBJ2-5; no definite D call. Trimming took off 5 bases at V and 2 bases at J, with 6 bases between the two ends. This CDR3 region has 12 residues.

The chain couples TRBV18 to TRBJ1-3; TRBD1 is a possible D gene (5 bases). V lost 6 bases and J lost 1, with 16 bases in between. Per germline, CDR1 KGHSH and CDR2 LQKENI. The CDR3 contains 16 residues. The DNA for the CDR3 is TGTGCCAGCTCCCAAGACAGTGGAACTTCTGGAAACACCATATATTTT. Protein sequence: CASSQDSGTSGNTIYF.

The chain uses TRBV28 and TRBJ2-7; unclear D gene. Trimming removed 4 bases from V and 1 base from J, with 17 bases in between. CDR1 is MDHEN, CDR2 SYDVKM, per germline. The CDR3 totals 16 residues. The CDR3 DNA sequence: TGTGCCAGCAGTTCCCCGGTGTTGGGCTTATCCTACGAGCAGTACTTC. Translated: CASSSPVLGLSYEQYF. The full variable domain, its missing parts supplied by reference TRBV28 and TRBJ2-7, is DVKVTQSSRYLVKRTGEKVFLECVQDMDHENMFWYRQDPGLGLRLIYFSYDVKMKEKGDIPEGYSVSREKKERFSLILESASTNQTSMYLCASSSPVLGLSYEQYFGPGTRLTVT.

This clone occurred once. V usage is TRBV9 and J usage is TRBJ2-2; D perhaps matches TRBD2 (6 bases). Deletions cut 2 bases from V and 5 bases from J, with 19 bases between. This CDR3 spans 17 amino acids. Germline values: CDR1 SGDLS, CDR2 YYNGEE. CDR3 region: CASSVSISGGGTGELFF. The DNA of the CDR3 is TGTGCCAGCAGCGTCTCTATTAGCGGAGGCGGAACCGGGGAGCTGTTTTTT.

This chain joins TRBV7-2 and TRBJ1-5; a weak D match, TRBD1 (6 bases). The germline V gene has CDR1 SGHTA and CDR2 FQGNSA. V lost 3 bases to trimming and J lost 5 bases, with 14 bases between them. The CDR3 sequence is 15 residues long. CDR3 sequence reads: CASSFQGYRDQPQHF. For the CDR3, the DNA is TGTGCCAGCAGCTTTCAGGGTTACAGGGATCAGCCCCAGCATTTT.

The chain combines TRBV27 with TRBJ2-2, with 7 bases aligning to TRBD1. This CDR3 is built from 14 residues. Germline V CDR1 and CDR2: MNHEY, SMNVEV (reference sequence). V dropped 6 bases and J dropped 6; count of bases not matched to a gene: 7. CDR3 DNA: TGTGCCAGCAGAACAGGGGTGCGTCCCGGGGAGCTGTTTTTT. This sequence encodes CASRTGVRPGELFF.

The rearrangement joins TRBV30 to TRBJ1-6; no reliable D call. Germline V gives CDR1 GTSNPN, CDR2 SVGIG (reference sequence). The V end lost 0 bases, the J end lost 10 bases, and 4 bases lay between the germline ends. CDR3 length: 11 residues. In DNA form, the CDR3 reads TGTGCCTGGAGTGTACTCTCACCCCTCCACTTT. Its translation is CAWSVLSPLHF. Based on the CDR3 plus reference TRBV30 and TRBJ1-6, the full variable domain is SQTIHQWPATLVQPVGSPLSLECTVEGTSNPNLYWYRQAAGRGLQLLFYSVGIGQISSEVPQNLSASRPQDRQFILSSKKLLLSDSGFYLCAWSVLSPLHFGNGTRLTVT.

The CDR3 nucleotides read TGTGCCAGCAGTTCCTTCGACACCATATATTTT. This translates into CASSSFDTIYF. V is TRBV12-3 or TRBV12-4 and J is TRBJ1-3; D call uncertain. The CDR3 runs to 11 residues. V lost 4 bases, J lost 8 bases, and 6 bases lay in between.

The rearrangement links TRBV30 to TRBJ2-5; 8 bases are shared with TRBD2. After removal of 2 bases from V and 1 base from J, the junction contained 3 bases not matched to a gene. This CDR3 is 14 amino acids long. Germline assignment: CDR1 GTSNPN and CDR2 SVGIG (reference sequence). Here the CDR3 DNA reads TGTGCCTGGAGTCGTAGCGGGATCCAAGAGACCCAGTACTTC. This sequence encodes CAWSRSGIQETQYF.

CDR3 residues: CASRVQSNYGYTF. As DNA, the CDR3 is TGTGCCAGCAGGGTACAGTCTAACTATGGCTACACCTTC. This rearrangement joins TRBV12-3 or TRBV12-4 to TRBJ1-2; D call uncertain. This CDR3 is built from 13 residues. V was trimmed by 6 bases and J by 0 bases, leaving 8 bases between them.

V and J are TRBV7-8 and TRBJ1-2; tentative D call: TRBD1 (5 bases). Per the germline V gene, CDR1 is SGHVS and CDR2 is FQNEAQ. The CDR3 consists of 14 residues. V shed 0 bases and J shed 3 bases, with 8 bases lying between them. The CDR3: CASSLAGGDYGYTF. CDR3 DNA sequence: TGTGCCAGCAGCTTAGCGGGGGGTGACTATGGCTACACCTTC.

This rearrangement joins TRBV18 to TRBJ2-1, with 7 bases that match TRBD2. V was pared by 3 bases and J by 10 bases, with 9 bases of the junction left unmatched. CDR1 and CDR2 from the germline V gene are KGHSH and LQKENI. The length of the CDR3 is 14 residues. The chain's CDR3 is CASSPILSGMEQFF. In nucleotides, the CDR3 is TGTGCCAGCTCACCTATCTTAAGCGGGATGGAGCAGTTCTTC.

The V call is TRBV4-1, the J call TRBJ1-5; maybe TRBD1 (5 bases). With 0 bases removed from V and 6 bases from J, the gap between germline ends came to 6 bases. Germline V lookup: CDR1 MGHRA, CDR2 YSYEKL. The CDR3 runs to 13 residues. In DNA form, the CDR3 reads TGCGCCAGCAGCCAAGACCAGGGTCAGCCCCAGCATTTT. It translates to CASSQDQGQPQHF.

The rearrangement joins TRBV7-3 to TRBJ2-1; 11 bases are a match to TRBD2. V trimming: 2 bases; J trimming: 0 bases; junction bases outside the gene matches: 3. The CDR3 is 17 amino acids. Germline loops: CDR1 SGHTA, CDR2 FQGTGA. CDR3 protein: CASSLRLAGSSYNEQFF. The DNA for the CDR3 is TGTGCCAGCAGCTTACGACTAGCGGGGAGCTCCTACAATGAGCAGTTCTTC.

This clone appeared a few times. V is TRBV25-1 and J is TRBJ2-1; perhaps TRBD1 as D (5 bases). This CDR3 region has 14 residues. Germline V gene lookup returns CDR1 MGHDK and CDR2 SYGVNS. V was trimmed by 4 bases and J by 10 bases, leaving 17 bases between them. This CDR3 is CASSVRGTVMEQFF. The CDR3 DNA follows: TGTGCCAGCAGTGTAAGGGGAACAGTCATGGAGCAGTTCTTC.

CDR3 in amino acids: CASSPGQYYEQYF. CDR3 nucleotide sequence: TGTGCCAGCAGCCCCGGACAGTACTACGAGCAGTACTTC. The J gene is TRBJ2-7, the V gene TRBV7-9, with D possibly matching TRBD1 (6 bases). Trimming shortened V by 5 bases and J by 3 bases, and 11 bases separated the two germline ends. Germline CDR1 and CDR2: SEHNR and FQNEAQ (reference sequence). CDR3 length: 13 amino acids. The whole variable domain, filled in from reference TRBV7-9 and TRBJ2-7, reads DTGVSQNPRHKITKRGQNVTFRCDPISEHNRLYWYRQTLGQGPEFLTYFQNEAQLEKSRLLSDRFSAERPKGSFSTLEIQRTEQGDSAMYLCASSPGQYYEQYFGPGTRLTVT.

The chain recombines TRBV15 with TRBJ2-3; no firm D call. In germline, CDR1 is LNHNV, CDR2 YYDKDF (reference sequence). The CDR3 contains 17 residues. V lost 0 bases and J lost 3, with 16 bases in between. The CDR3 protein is CATSRDPSPKATDTQYF. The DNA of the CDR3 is TGTGCCACCAGCAGAGATCCCTCCCCAAAAGCGACAGATACGCAGTATTTT.

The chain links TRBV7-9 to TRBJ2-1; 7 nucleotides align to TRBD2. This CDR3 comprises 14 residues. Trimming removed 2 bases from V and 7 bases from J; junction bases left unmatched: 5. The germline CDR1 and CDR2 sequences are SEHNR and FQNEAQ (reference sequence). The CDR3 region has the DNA TGTGCCAGCAGCTTACGGCGGGAGAGGAATGAGCAGTTCTTC. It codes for CASSLRRERNEQFF.

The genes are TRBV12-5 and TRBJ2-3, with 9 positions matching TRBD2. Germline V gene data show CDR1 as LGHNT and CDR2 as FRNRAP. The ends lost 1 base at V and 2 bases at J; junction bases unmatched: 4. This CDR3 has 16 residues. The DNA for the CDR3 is TGTGCTAGTGGTTTGGGGGCTAGCGGGACCACAGATACGCAGTATTTT. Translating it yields CASGLGASGTTDTQYF.

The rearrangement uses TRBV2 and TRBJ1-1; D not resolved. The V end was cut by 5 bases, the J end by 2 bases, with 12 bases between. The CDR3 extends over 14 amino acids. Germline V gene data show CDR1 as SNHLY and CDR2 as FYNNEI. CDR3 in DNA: TGTGCCAGCAGTAGTGTTCTAGCAAACACTGAAGCTTTCTTT. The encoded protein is CASSSVLANTEAFF.

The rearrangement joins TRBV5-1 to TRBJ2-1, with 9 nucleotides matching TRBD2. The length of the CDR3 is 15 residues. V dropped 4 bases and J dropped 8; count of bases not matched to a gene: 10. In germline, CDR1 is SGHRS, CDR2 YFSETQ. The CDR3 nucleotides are TGCGCCAGCAGCCGGGCAGCGGGAGGTATGGATGAGCAGTTCTTC. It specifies CASSRAAGGMDEQFF.

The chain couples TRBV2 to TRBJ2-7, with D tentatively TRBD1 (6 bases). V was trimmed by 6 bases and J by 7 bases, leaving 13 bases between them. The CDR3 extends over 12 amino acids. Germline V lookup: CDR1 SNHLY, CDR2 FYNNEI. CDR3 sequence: CASSRNREEQYF. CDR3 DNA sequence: TGTGCCAGCAGCCGGAACAGGGAAGAGCAGTACTTC.

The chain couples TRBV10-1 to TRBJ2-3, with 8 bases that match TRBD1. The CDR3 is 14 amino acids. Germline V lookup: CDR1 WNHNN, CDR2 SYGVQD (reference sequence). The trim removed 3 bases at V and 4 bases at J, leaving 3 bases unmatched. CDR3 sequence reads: CASSEQGGADTQYF. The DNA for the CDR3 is TGCGCCAGCAGTGAACAGGGGGGTGCAGATACGCAGTATTTT.

CDR3 sequence reads: CASSFGQGDYGYTF. CDR3 coding DNA: TGTGCCAGCAGTTTTGGACAGGGGGACTATGGCTACACCTTC. The chain employs TRBV3-1 (or the pseudogene TRBV3-2) and TRBJ1-2; 10 bases are shared with TRBD1. CDR1 and CDR2 (germline): LGHDT, YNNKEL (reference sequence). J gave up 3 bases and V 6 bases, and 4 bases lay outside the gene matches. The CDR3 consists of 14 residues.